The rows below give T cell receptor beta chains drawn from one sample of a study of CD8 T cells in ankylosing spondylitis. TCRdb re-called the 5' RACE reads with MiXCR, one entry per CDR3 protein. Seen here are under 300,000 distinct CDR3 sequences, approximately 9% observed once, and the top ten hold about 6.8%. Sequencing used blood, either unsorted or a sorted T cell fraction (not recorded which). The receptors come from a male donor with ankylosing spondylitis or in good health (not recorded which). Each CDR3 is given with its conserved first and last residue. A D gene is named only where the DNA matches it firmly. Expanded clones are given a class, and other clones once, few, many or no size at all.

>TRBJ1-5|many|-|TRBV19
CASSIGQVSNQPQHF
TGTGCCAGTAGTATAGGCCAGGTCAGCAATCAGCCCCAGCATTTT
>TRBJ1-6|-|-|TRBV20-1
CSARGALADSPLHF
TGCAGTGCTAGGGGCGCCCTGGCTGATTCACCCCTCCACTTT
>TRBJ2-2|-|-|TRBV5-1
CASSYQAGDTGELFF
TGCGCCAGCAGCTACCAAGCTGGGGACACCGGGGAGCTGTTTTTT
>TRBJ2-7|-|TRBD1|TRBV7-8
CASSLGQAGEQYF
TGTGCCAGCAGCCTCGGACAGGCGGGCGAGCAGTACTTC
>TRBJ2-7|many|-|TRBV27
CASGSRGYEQYF
TGTGCCAGCGGGAGCCGTGGGTACGAGCAGTACTTC
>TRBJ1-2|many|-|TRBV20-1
CSARVSRMGKHGYTF
TGCAGTGCTAGAGTCTCTCGGATGGGGAAGCATGGCTACACCTTC
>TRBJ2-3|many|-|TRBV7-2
CASSPPLGSDTQYF
TGTGCCAGCAGCCCCCCTCTAGGGTCCGATACGCAGTATTTT
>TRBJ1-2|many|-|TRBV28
CASRIGTNYGYTF
TGTGCCAGCAGGATAGGGACTAACTATGGCTACACCTTC
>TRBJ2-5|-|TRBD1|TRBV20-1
CSARDGVVGQGRRETQYF
TGCAGTGCTAGAGATGGGGTCGTGGGACAGGGTAGGAGAGAGACCCAGTACTTC
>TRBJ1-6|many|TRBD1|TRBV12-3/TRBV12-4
CASSRDRKNSPLHF
TGTGCCAGCAGTAGGGACAGAAAAAATTCACCCCTCCACTTT
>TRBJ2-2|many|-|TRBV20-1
CSAGRSTGELFF
TGCAGTGCTGGAAGGTCGACCGGGGAGCTGTTTTTT
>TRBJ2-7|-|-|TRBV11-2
CASSQFSYLVSGTGEQYF
TGTGCCAGCAGCCAATTTTCGTACTTGGTATCGGGCACGGGGGAGCAGTACTTC
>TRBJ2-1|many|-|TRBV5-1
CASREPSSYNEQFF
TGCGCCAGCAGAGAACCGAGCTCCTACAATGAGCAGTTCTTC
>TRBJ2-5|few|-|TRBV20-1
CSAQGGDLQETQYF
TGCAGTGCGCAGGGCGGGGACTTACAAGAGACCCAGTACTTC
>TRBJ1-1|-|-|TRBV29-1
CSVLDTMNTEAFF
TGCAGCGTTCTGGACACAATGAACACTGAAGCTTTCTTT
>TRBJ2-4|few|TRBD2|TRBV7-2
CASSLFTSGVVGNIQYF
TGTGCCAGCAGCTTATTCACTAGCGGGGTGGTCGGAAACATTCAGTACTTC
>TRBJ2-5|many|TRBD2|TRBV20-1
CSARDSGSLETQYF
TGCAGTGCTAGGGATAGCGGGAGTTTGGAGACCCAGTACTTC
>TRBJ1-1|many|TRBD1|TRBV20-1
CSAREMDREASEAFF
TGCAGTGCTAGAGAGATGGACAGGGAGGCATCTGAAGCTTTCTTT
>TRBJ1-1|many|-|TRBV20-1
CSARGVWHTEAFF
TGCAGTGCTAGAGGGGTTTGGCACACTGAAGCTTTCTTT
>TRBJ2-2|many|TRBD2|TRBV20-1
CSASLAGKTGELFF
TGCAGTGCTAGCCTAGCGGGGAAGACCGGGGAGCTGTTTTTT
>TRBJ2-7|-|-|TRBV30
CALGSYEQYF
TGTGCCCTCGGAAGCTACGAGCAGTACTTC
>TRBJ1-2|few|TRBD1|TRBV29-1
CSVDRRGDGYTF
TGCAGCGTTGATCGCAGGGGGGATGGCTACACCTTC
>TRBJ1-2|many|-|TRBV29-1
CSVEENYGYTF
TGCAGCGTTGAGGAAAACTATGGCTACACCTTC
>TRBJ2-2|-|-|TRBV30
CAWSIGTVNTGELFF
TGTGCCTGGAGTATTGGGACGGTGAACACCGGGGAGCTGTTTTTT
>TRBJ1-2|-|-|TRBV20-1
CSALRRLANYGYTF
TGCAGTGCCTTAAGGAGGTTAGCTAACTATGGCTACACCTTC
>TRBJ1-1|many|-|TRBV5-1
CASSLEGTEAFF
TGCGCCAGCAGCTTGGAAGGCACTGAAGCTTTCTTT
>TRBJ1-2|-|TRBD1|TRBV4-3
CASSQEWDSRVYGYTF
TGCGCCAGCAGCCAGGAATGGGACAGTCGGGTATATGGCTACACCTTC
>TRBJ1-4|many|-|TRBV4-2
CASSQERFNEKLFF
TGTGCCAGCAGCCAAGAGAGATTTAATGAAAAACTGTTTTTT
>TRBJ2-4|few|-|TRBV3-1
CASSQSRGAVNIQYF
TGTGCCAGCAGCCAATCGAGGGGGGCGGTAAACATTCAGTACTTC
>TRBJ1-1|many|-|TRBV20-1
CSAREPGDTEAFF
TGCAGTGCTAGAGAACCAGGGGACACTGAAGCTTTCTTT
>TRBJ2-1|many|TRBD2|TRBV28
CASRWTSGRAKDSNEQFF
TGTGCCAGCAGATGGACTAGCGGGAGGGCCAAGGATAGCAATGAGCAGTTCTTC
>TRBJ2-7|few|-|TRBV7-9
CASSTTESSYEQYF
TGTGCCAGCAGTACGACAGAGAGCTCCTACGAGCAGTACTTC
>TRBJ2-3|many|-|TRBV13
CASSLPPGSGTDTQYF
TGTGCCAGCAGCCTACCTCCGGGTTCGGGGACAGATACGCAGTATTTT
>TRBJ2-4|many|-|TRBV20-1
CSGVGAGAKNIQYF
TGCAGTGGGGTGGGGGCGGGCGCCAAAAACATTCAGTACTTC
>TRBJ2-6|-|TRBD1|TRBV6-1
CASSPQLQGAAGANVLTF
TGTGCCAGCAGTCCCCAATTACAGGGGGCCGCTGGGGCCAACGTCCTGACTTTC
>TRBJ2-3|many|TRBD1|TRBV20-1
CSAPDRGYSTDTQYF
TGCAGTGCTCCGGACAGGGGATATAGCACAGATACGCAGTATTTT
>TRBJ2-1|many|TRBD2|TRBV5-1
CASSYGGLAGGPGYNEQFF
TGCGCCAGCAGCTACGGGGGGCTAGCGGGAGGGCCGGGCTACAATGAGCAGTTCTTC
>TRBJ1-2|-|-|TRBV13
CASSPADDVGYTF
TGTGCCAGCAGCCCGGCTGACGATGTGGGGTACACCTTC
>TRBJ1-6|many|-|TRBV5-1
CASSLGPGETNSPLHF
TGCGCCAGCAGCTTGGGCCCAGGGGAAACGAATTCACCCCTCCACTTT
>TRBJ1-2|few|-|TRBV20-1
CSARDLWQAGDYGYTF
TGCAGTGCTAGAGACCTCTGGCAGGCCGGGGACTATGGCTACACCTTC
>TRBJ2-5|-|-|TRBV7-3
CASSFGDQETQYF
TGTGCCAGCAGCTTTGGTGACCAAGAGACCCAGTACTTC
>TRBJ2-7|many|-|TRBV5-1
CASSLSGPPIYEQYF
TGCGCCAGCAGCTTGTCGGGACCTCCCATTTACGAGCAGTACTTC
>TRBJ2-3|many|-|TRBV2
CASRGAGRDTQYF
TGTGCCAGCAGGGGGGCAGGACGGGATACGCAGTATTTT
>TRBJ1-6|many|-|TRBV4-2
CASSQEALMKALHF
TGTGCCAGCAGCCAAGAGGCTTTGATGAAGGCCCTCCACTTT
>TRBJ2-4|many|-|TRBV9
CASSAGGGIQYF
TGTGCCAGCAGCGCAGGTGGGGGCATTCAGTACTTC
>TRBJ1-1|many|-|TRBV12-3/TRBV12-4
CASSWTVLGAFF
TGTGCCAGCAGTTGGACGGTCTTGGGAGCTTTCTTT
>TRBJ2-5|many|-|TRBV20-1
CSAATQTLYQETQYF
TGCAGTGCAGCAACCCAGACTCTGTACCAAGAGACCCAGTACTTC
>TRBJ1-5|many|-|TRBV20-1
CSARGQPSNQPQHF
TGCAGTGCTAGAGGACAGCCAAGCAATCAGCCCCAGCATTTT
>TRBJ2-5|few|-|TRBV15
CATSRDWAVGTQYF
TGTGCCACCAGCAGAGATTGGGCAGTCGGGACCCAGTACTTC
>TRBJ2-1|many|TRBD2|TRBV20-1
CSARALAGLFF
TGCAGTGCTAGAGCTCTAGCGGGGTTGTTCTTC
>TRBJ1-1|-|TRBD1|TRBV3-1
CASSPGTGGRNTEAFF
TGTGCCAGCAGCCCGGGGACAGGGGGTAGGAACACTGAAGCTTTCTTT
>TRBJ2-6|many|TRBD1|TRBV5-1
CASSLEGQVFSGANVLTF
TGCGCCAGCAGCTTGGAGGGACAGGTCTTCTCTGGGGCCAACGTCCTGACTTTC
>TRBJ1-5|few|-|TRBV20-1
CGLGRNNQPQHF
TGCGGCCTGGGCAGGAACAATCAGCCCCAGCATTTT